One sample yielded the 3 T cell receptor beta chains listed below, sequenced in a study of Graves' ophthalmopathy and Graves' hyperthyroidism. RNA transcripts served as template for amplifying TCR beta CDR3 sequences. Following a first-round RT-PCR that used HTBI primers, a second-round multiplex PCR was carried out. TCRdb independently ran MiXCR on the multiplex PCR reads; one entry per CDR3 protein. The sample carries over a million distinct CDR3 sequences, about 38% recorded once. The sequenced sample consisted of peripheral blood or thyroid tissue (not recorded which). All receptors come from an adult man with Graves' hyperthyroidism.

The table lists this clonotype with a few counts. The rearrangement links TRBV13 to TRBJ1-4; D unclear. The CDR3 length is 15 residues. In germline, CDR1 is PRHDT, CDR2 FYEKMQ (reference sequence). V was trimmed by 3 bases and J by 7 bases, leaving 15 bases between them. CDR3 in amino acids: CASSFLSVGGEKLFF. DNA for the CDR3: TGTGCCAGCAGCTTTTTGAGCGTCGGCGGTGAAAAACTGTTTTTT.

In its sample, this clonotype was seen many times. V gene TRBV7-8 combines with J gene TRBJ2-7, with D possibly being TRBD1 or TRBD2 (5 bases each). Germline assignment: CDR1 SGHVS and CDR2 FQNEAQ. The CDR3 loop spans 17 amino acids. Between the trimmed V and J ends, which lost 4 bases and 3 bases, there was a span of 22 bases. The CDR3 DNA sequence: TGTGCCAGCAGCTCACCTCTCCGGGACGAACCAGGCTACGAGCAGTACTTC. Amino acid sequence: CASSSPLRDEPGYEQYF.

This clonotype was observed a handful of times. The chain employs TRBV28 and TRBJ1-1, with TRBD1 matching over 8 bases. Germline CDR1 reads MDHEN; CDR2 reads SYDVKM. The CDR3 spans 17 residues. V was pared by 4 bases and J by 0 bases, with 10 bases of the junction left unmatched. For the CDR3, the DNA is TGTGCCAGCAGTTCCACCGGGACAGGAGGAATGAACACTGAAGCTTTCTTT. Translating it yields CASSSTGTGGMNTEAFF. Supplemented by reference TRBV28 and TRBJ1-1, the full variable domain reads DVKVTQSSRYLVKRTGEKVFLECVQDMDHENMFWYRQDPGLGLRLIYFSYDVKMKEKGDIPEGYSVSREKKERFSLILESASTNQTSMYLCASSSTGTGGMNTEAFFGQGTRLTVV.